These 15 T cell receptor beta chains were all obtained from the same sample, sequenced in a study of OX40 agonist ivuxolimab in advanced cancers. This table comes from immunoSEQ multiplex PCR, and its TCRdb copy is limited to in-frame clones, with some not included. The sample yields 65,000 to 95,000 clones, nearly 90% seen once. The specimen was CD4+ or CD8+ T cells sorted from blood, collected in a trial of the OX40 agonist ivuxolimab. These receptors were obtained from an adult with an advanced solid tumor such as melanoma, head and neck, liver or kidney cancer.

The chain employs TRBV5-6 and TRBJ2-4; either TRBD1 or TRBD2 may fit D (6 bases each). The V gene lost 4 bases and the J gene lost 5 bases, with 16 bases spanning the gap. The CDR3 has 15 amino acids. Looked up from germline, CDR1 is SGHDT and CDR2 is YYEEEE. The CDR3 nucleotides are TGTGCCAGCAGCCCCTTAAGGGGGGCCCAAAACATTCAGTACTTC. Protein: CASSPLRGAQNIQYF.

J is TRBJ1-5 and V is TRBV30, with a tentative D call TRBD1 (6 bases). Per germline, CDR1 GTSNPN and CDR2 SVGIG (reference sequence). V shed 0 bases and J shed 1 base, with 10 bases lying between them. There are 15 residues in the CDR3. This chain's CDR3 is CAWSVRGLSNQPQHF. CDR3 DNA sequence: TGTGCCTGGAGTGTACGGGGGCTAAGCAATCAGCCCCAGCATTTT.

The V call is TRBV7-3, the J call TRBJ2-1; no clear D gene. This CDR3 is 13 amino acids long. Looked up from germline, CDR1 is SGHTA and CDR2 is FQGTGA. V lost 3 bases, J lost 5 bases, and 8 bases lay in between. In nucleotides, the CDR3 is TGTGCCAGCAGCTTCGGCCCTGACAATGAGCAGTTCTTC. Its protein is CASSFGPDNEQFF.

This clone was seen only a few times. This chain connects TRBV28 to TRBJ1-1, with TRBD1 identical over 7 bases. The germline gives CDR1 MDHEN, CDR2 SYDVKM. V lost 8 bases, J lost 6 bases, and 6 bases stayed unmatched. CDR3 length: 12 amino acids. The CDR3 sequence: CASYTGVAEAFF. CDR3 DNA sequence: TGTGCCAGCTATACAGGGGTGGCTGAAGCTTTCTTT.

J is TRBJ1-1 and V is TRBV21-1; the D call TRBD1 from the table was never checked on the DNA. TRBV21-1 is reported as a pseudogene. The CDR3 contains 14 residues. The CDR3 DNA sequence: TGTGCCAGCAGCCAAGGGACAGGTGACTCTGAAGCTTTCTTT. Its translation: CASSQGTGDSEAFF.

J is TRBJ2-5 and V is TRBV9; D possibly corresponds to TRBD2 (6 bases). V was trimmed by 3 bases and J by 5 bases, leaving 14 bases between them. The CDR3 extends over 14 amino acids. Looked up from germline, CDR1 is SGDLS and CDR2 is YYNGEE. CDR3 amino acids: CASSETGGWETQYF. The DNA of the CDR3 is TGTGCCAGCAGCGAAACAGGAGGGTGGGAGACCCAGTACTTC.

The chain carries TRBV6-5 and TRBJ1-2, with D unclear. Trimming removed 6 bases from V and 8 bases from J, with 22 bases in between. CDR3 length: 15 residues. Germline V lookup: CDR1 MNHEY, CDR2 SVGAGI. The CDR3 loop reads CASRPAVRQPGGYTF. The CDR3 bases are TGTGCCAGCAGACCTGCGGTGCGGCAACCCGGGGGCTACACCTTC.

The chain couples TRBV5-6 to TRBJ1-2; D is perhaps TRBD1 (6 bases). In germline, CDR1 is SGHDT, CDR2 YYEEEE. The CDR3 consists of 14 residues. V dropped 4 bases and J dropped 4 bases, with 14 bases sitting between them. The CDR3 DNA sequence: TGTGCCAGCAGCCCAAGGGGGTTCGTCTATGGCTACACCTTC. It codes for CASSPRGFVYGYTF.

The chain is built from TRBV7-2 and TRBJ1-3; no clear D. CDR1 is SGHTA, CDR2 FQGNSA, per germline. CDR3 length: 14 amino acids. Trimming left V 4 bases short and J 6 bases short, with 13 bases between. CDR3 DNA sequence: TGTGCCAGCAGCTACCTCGGGTTGGAAAACACCATATATTTT. Its protein product is CASSYLGLENTIYF.

This clone was counted once. DNA for the CDR3: TGTGCCAGCAGTTTAACCCAGGGGGCGCGAACCGGGGAGCTGTTTTTT. It yields the protein CASSLTQGARTGELFF. V usage is TRBV7-9 and J usage is TRBJ2-2, with 8 nucleotides matching TRBD1. CDR3 length: 16 amino acids. Germline V gives CDR1 SEHNR, CDR2 FQNEAQ (reference sequence). Trimming at V came to 6 bases and at J to 5 bases, leaving 11 bases not matched to a gene. The variable domain in full, completed from reference TRBV7-9 and TRBJ2-2, reads DTGVSQNPRHKITKRGQNVTFRCDPISEHNRLYWYRQTLGQGPEFLTYFQNEAQLEKSRLLSDRFSAERPKGSFSTLEIQRTEQGDSAMYLCASSLTQGARTGELFFGEGSRLTVL.

This clone was recorded once. The chain has TRBV29-1 and TRBJ2-5; D is perhaps TRBD1 or TRBD2 (6 bases each). Trimming shortened V by 0 bases and J by 10 bases, and 15 bases separated the two germline ends. The germline CDR1 and CDR2 sequences are SQVTM and ANQGSEA. The CDR3 totals 13 residues. As DNA, the CDR3 is TGCAGCGTTGAAGATAGGGGGGCCCGTTACCAGTACTTC. It encodes CSVEDRGARYQYF. Full variable domain (missing parts from reference TRBV29-1 and TRBJ2-5): SAVISQKPSRDICQRGTSLTIQCQVDSQVTMMFWYRQQPGQSLTLIATANQGSEATYESGFVIDKFPISRPNLTFSTLTVSNMSPEDSSIYLCSVEDRGARYQYFGPGTRLLVL.

V and J are TRBV18 and TRBJ2-5; 8 bases are a match to TRBD2. CDR3 length: 13 residues. Germline loops: CDR1 KGHSH, CDR2 LQKENI. V was clipped by 3 bases and J by 3 bases; unmatched bases: 0. Here the CDR3 reads CASSPGLEETQYF. The CDR3 bases are TGTGCCAGCTCACCGGGACTAGAAGAGACCCAGTACTTC.

The rearrangement links TRBV5-6 to TRBJ2-1; D is ambiguous. Germline CDR1 SGHDT, CDR2 YYEEEE. V was trimmed by 2 bases and J by 8 bases, leaving 14 bases between them. The CDR3 contains 14 residues. CDR3 bases: TGTGCCAGCAGCTTATGGGCTAGAATGGATGAGCAGTTCTTC. Translation gives CASSLWARMDEQFF.

This clone was seen a single time. The V call is TRBV7-9, the J call TRBJ1-2; the match to TRBD1 covers 10 bases. CDR3 length equals 16 residues. Germline V lookup: CDR1 SEHNR, CDR2 FQNEAQ (reference sequence). V shed 5 bases and J 8 bases; nucleotides not matched to a gene: 14. The CDR3 sequence: CASSPDRGSLLWGYTF. In nucleotides, the CDR3 is TGTGCCAGCAGCCCGGACAGGGGGTCTCTCTTGTGGGGCTACACCTTC.

The count of this clone is one. The genes are TRBV7-2 and TRBJ2-2, with D uncertain. The CDR3 runs 17 residues. Germline assignment: CDR1 SGHTA and CDR2 FQGNSA. The germline V and J ends were trimmed by 1 base and 5 bases, with 17 bases remaining between them. The CDR3 loop reads CASSLVRQAQGTGELFF. The CDR3 DNA follows: TGTGCCAGCAGCTTAGTTAGGCAGGCCCAAGGGACCGGGGAGCTGTTTTTT.